Listed below are T cell receptor beta chains from one sample, sequenced in a study of T cell responses to AZD1222 COVID-19 vaccine. TCRdb's copy holds only in-frame clones and misses some; the assay was immunoSEQ multiplex PCR. There are 110,000 to 150,000 clones in the sample; over 80% occur only once, and roughly 3.4% lies in the top ten. This specimen consisted of peripheral blood, obtained 28 days after the second AZD1222 dose. These receptors were obtained from an adult who received the AZD1222 COVID-19 vaccine. Each CDR3 is given with its conserved first and last residue. The order of the fields is J gene, D gene, V gene, clone size, CDR3 protein, CDR3 DNA. A D gene is named only where the DNA matches it firmly. Expanded clones are given a class, and other clones once, few, many or no size at all.

>TRBJ1-1|NA|TRBV19|NA
CASSIGQRRMNTEAFF
TGTGCCAGTAGTATAGGACAGCGAAGGATGAACACTGAAGCTTTCTTT
>TRBJ2-7|TRBD2|TRBV7-2|NA
CASSLLPGLAGGDSYEQYF
TGTGCCAGCAGCTTACTCCCGGGACTAGCGGGAGGAGACTCCTACGAGCAGTACTTC
>TRBJ1-5|TRBD1|TRBV4-3|NA
CASSQDLINDRGYYSNQPQHF
TGCGCCAGCAGCCAAGACCTGATCAATGACAGGGGCTATTATAGCAATCAGCCCCAGCATTTT
>TRBJ2-5|TRBD2|TRBV27|NA
CASSLSPGGDGETQYF
TGTGCCAGCAGTTTATCGCCTGGGGGGGACGGGGAGACCCAGTACTTC
>TRBJ2-7|NA|TRBV10-2|NA
CASSVHRISSYEQYF
TGCGCCAGCAGTGTCCACAGGATTAGCTCCTACGAGCAGTACTTC
>TRBJ1-3|NA|TRBV28|once
CASSRPPGNTIYF
TGTGCCAGCAGTCGCCCGCCAGGAAACACCATATATTTT
>TRBJ2-7|NA|TRBV30|NA
CAWSSTVTYEQYF
TGTGCCTGGAGTTCGACAGTGACCTACGAGCAGTACTTC
>TRBJ1-5|NA|TRBV12-3/TRBV12-4|NA
CASSLNHNQPQHF
TGTGCCAGCAGTTTGAATCACAATCAGCCCCAGCATTTT
>TRBJ2-1|TRBD2|TRBV28|NA
CASRSTGLAGGSEQFF
TGTGCCAGCAGATCCACCGGACTAGCGGGAGGGAGTGAGCAGTTCTTC
>TRBJ2-7|TRBD2|TRBV6-5|NA
CASRLGGARVNEQYF
TGTGCCAGCAGGTTGGGAGGGGCCCGTGTGAACGAGCAGTACTTC
>TRBJ2-1|TRBD2|TRBV15|NA
CATSTSGTRGYNEQFF
TGTGCCACCAGCACTTCCGGGACTAGGGGATACAATGAGCAGTTCTTC
>TRBJ1-1|TRBD1|TRBV19|NA
CASSTLLGTGGPNTEAFF
TGTGCCAGTAGTACCTTACTCGGGACAGGGGGACCTAACACTGAAGCTTTCTTT
>TRBJ1-5|TRBD1|TRBV7-2|NA
CASSRTGEPQHF
TGTGCCAGCAGCCGGACAGGGGAGCCCCAGCATTTT
>TRBJ1-4|NA|TRBV4-3|NA
CASSQEGGANEKLFF
TGCGCCAGCAGCCAAGAGGGGGGGGCTAATGAAAAACTGTTTTTT
>TRBJ2-7|NA|TRBV3-1/TRBV3-2|NA
CASSPFGETSEQYF
TGTGCCAGCAGCCCCTTTGGAGAAACTAGCGAGCAGTACTTC
>TRBJ2-7|TRBD1|TRBV11-2|NA
CASSLGWQDRAYEQYF
TGTGCCAGCAGCTTAGGGTGGCAGGACAGGGCCTACGAGCAGTACTTC
>TRBJ1-1|NA|TRBV27|NA
CASSFRGVTEAFF
TGTGCCAGCAGTTTTCGCGGCGTCACTGAAGCTTTCTTT
>TRBJ1-4|NA|TRBV7-2|NA
CASSLGGQANEKLFF
TGTGCCAGCAGCTTAGGGGGGCAGGCTAATGAAAAACTGTTTTTT
>TRBJ1-2|TRBD1|TRBV2|NA
CASRGTGPNYGYTF
TGTGCCAGCAGGGGGACAGGTCCTAACTATGGCTACACCTTC
>TRBJ2-2|NA|TRBV2|NA
CASRAQGITGELFF
TGTGCCAGCAGGGCCCAGGGAATAACCGGGGAGCTGTTTTTT
>TRBJ1-2|NA|TRBV28|NA
CASSSSGRQAGYTF
TGTGCCAGCAGTTCCTCGGGGAGGCAGGCTGGCTACACCTTC
>TRBJ2-1|NA|TRBV5-6|NA
CASSFEQAPYREQFF
TGTGCCAGCAGCTTTGAGCAAGCGCCCTACAGGGAGCAGTTCTTC
>TRBJ2-7|NA|TRBV7-9|NA
CASSASGTSEQYF
TGTGCCAGCAGCGCCTCGGGAACCAGCGAGCAGTACTTC
>TRBJ1-3|NA|TRBV24-1|NA
CATSDPWEGNTIYF
TGTGCCACCAGTGACCCCTGGGAAGGAAACACCATATATTTT
>TRBJ1-2|TRBD1|TRBV27|NA
CASSSTGDNYGYTF
TGTGCCAGCAGTTCGACAGGGGACAACTATGGCTACACCTTC
>TRBJ1-3|NA|TRBV18|NA
CASSPDDRWSTIYF
TGTGCCAGCTCCCCTGACGATAGATGGAGCACCATATATTTT
>TRBJ2-3|NA|TRBV9|NA
CASSVEYTDTQYF
TGTGCCAGCAGCGTAGAATACACAGATACGCAGTATTTT
>TRBJ2-7|TRBD2|TRBV23-1|NA
CASSQQPRASGQYEQYF
TGCGCCAGCAGTCAACAACCTCGGGCTAGCGGGCAGTACGAGCAGTACTTC
>TRBJ2-3|NA|TRBV6-2/TRBV6-3|NA
CASSRGRTPDTQYF
TGTGCCAGCAGTCGGGGCCGAACCCCAGATACGCAGTATTTT